Listed here is a single T cell receptor beta chain. The data derive from a study of blood T cell repertoires in COVID-19. Study background: In each case, the material was cDNA or gDNA derived from T cells, B-cell-depleted T cells, or PBMCs.

Original analysis: Amplification of reference gene primers was used by the study to estimate nucleated cell counts. Sequencing used immunoSEQ multiplex PCR; TCRdb keeps in-frame clones, though not all of them. Clone size and the V and J calls come from that table; the DNA yielded D and trimming. The table includes about 120,000 clones, around 81% detected once. Germline CDR1 SGHNT, CDR2 YYREEE (reference sequence). The CDR3 is 15 amino acids. Trimming at V came to 5 bases and at J to 2 bases, leaving 4 bases not matched to a gene. The rearrangement links TRBV5-4 to TRBJ2-1, with 10 bases aligning to TRBD1. Sequencing was carried out using peripheral blood. This clonotype was sampled from a woman aged 50 to 60 with acute or convalescent COVID-19. The CDR3 DNA reads as TGTGCCAGCAGTCTGGACAGGGGGGCCTACAATGAGCAGTTCTTC. Translated: CASSLDRGAYNEQFF.